The rows below give T cell receptor beta chains drawn from one sample of a study of blood T cells in healthy people across ages. TCRdb processed the 5' RACE reads anew with MiXCR; each CDR3 protein has one entry. Of hundreds of thousands of distinct CDR3 sequences listed, roughly 60% are singletons. Sequencing input: blood. Every receptor here comes from a man aged 25 to 40 in good health. The CDR3 runs from the conserved cysteine through the conserved F or W. Clone sizes are given selectively: once, few, many, or a class where the clone is expanded.

clone size: .; V gene: TRBV3-1; CDR3 protein: CASSQLGGWLRGAFF
clone size: few; V gene: TRBV4-3; CDR3 protein: CASSQDKAGLFF
clone size: .; V gene: TRBV7-2; CDR3 protein: CASSLMSGRGMNTIYF
clone size: few; V gene: TRBV7-2; CDR3 protein: CASSETSGRARIQYF
clone size: .; V gene: TRBV7-8; CDR3 protein: CASSLASEKLFF
clone size: few; V gene: TRBV2; CDR3 protein: CASSVRTGVNSPLHF
clone size: .; V gene: TRBV4-1; CDR3 protein: CASSQSGAPGNEQFF
clone size: .; V gene: TRBV28; CDR3 protein: CASTRGRRQPQHF
clone size: .; V gene: TRBV13; CDR3 protein: CASDRTGFGGQYF
clone size: .; V gene: TRBV6-1; CDR3 protein: CASSEWGRAASSYNEQYF
clone size: .; V gene: TRBV5-1; CDR3 protein: CASSLARPVEYGYTF
clone size: .; V gene: TRBV3-1; CDR3 protein: CASSRRGRLRRLFF
clone size: .; V gene: TRBV5-6; CDR3 protein: CASSLEGQGFANVLTF
clone size: few; V gene: TRBV7-2; CDR3 protein: CASFLAGGPYEQFF
clone size: .; V gene: TRBV20-1; CDR3 protein: CSAREGGHNYGYTF
clone size: .; V gene: TRBV28; CDR3 protein: CASNPTTNYGYTF
clone size: .; V gene: TRBV20-1; CDR3 protein: CSAISGAGLSNQPQHF
clone size: .; V gene: TRBV27; CDR3 protein: CASSSLLYNEQFF
clone size: .; V gene: TRBV6-5; CDR3 protein: CASSATGTSHNEQYF
clone size: .; V gene: TRBV29-1; CDR3 protein: CSGGGTDTQYF
clone size: .; V gene: TRBV27; CDR3 protein: CASSPGGASGTLSYGYTF
clone size: .; V gene: TRBV28; CDR3 protein: CASSTGTQPYEQYF
clone size: .; V gene: TRBV7-9; CDR3 protein: CASSSGTWDRSRGYTF
clone size: .; V gene: TRBV6-2/TRBV6-3; CDR3 protein: CASRPSGNTGELFF
clone size: .; V gene: TRBV3-1; CDR3 protein: CASSPLGGGPKNIQYF
clone size: few; V gene: TRBV2; CDR3 protein: CASSYGGREQFF
clone size: .; V gene: TRBV5-1; CDR3 protein: CASSLLVEETQYF
clone size: .; V gene: TRBV7-2; CDR3 protein: CASSPQQHTDTQYF
clone size: few; V gene: TRBV28; CDR3 protein: CASSPGRIYGYTF
clone size: few; V gene: TRBV10-3; CDR3 protein: CAISEDSYGYTF
clone size: .; V gene: TRBV7-2; CDR3 protein: CAISGGGSYNEQFF
clone size: .; V gene: TRBV20-1; CDR3 protein: CSARDLTRSSTDTQYF
clone size: .; V gene: TRBV6-6; CDR3 protein: CASTGSGSRSDTQYF
clone size: .; V gene: TRBV7-9; CDR3 protein: CASSPEGGLSVETQYF
clone size: .; V gene: TRBV12-3/TRBV12-4; CDR3 protein: CTSTPGLAQETQYF
clone size: .; V gene: TRBV5-1; CDR3 protein: CASSLAVTGETGSYEQYF
clone size: .; V gene: TRBV20-1; CDR3 protein: CSAVFLQGGYTF
clone size: .; V gene: TRBV4-2; CDR3 protein: CASSQEGSGAYYEQSF
clone size: few; V gene: TRBV11-2; CDR3 protein: CASRTTAGELFF
clone size: many; V gene: TRBV5-1; CDR3 protein: CASSLDGTAKEGDTQYF
clone size: once; V gene: TRBV20-1; CDR3 protein: CSARDGTRGTGELFF
clone size: .; V gene: TRBV15; CDR3 protein: CATSREVAGGTYNEQFF
clone size: .; V gene: TRBV20-1; CDR3 protein: CSARAPGKNYGYTF
clone size: .; V gene: TRBV3-1; CDR3 protein: CASSQDIGLLKETQFF
clone size: few; V gene: TRBV10-3; CDR3 protein: CAISEELAGYQETQYF
clone size: .; V gene: TRBV29-1; CDR3 protein: CGGTGGVNEQFF
clone size: few; V gene: TRBV12-5; CDR3 protein: CASGLNTFVGDGYTF
clone size: .; V gene: TRBV10-3; CDR3 protein: CAIRGGQAAQTQYF
clone size: .; V gene: TRBV12-3/TRBV12-4; CDR3 protein: CASKPSSPTANMNTEAFF
clone size: .; V gene: TRBV7-6; CDR3 protein: CASSLDVGVETQYF